The 18 T cell receptor beta chains listed next were all sequenced from one sample in a study of T cells in Graves' hyperthyroidism and ophthalmopathy. The TCR beta CDR3 regions underwent amplification using RNA transcripts as the source. The HTBI primer set served for first-round RT-PCR of the TCR CDR3. Each CDR3 protein gets one entry after TCRdb re-called the multiplex PCR reads with MiXCR. The sample comprises 400,000 to 500,000 distinct CDR3 sequences, around 15% of which are singletons, and around a sixth rests with the top ten. What was sequenced was blood. These TCRs come from a woman younger than 35 with Graves' hyperthyroidism.

This clonotype was observed at least ten times. This chain connects TRBV29-1 to TRBJ2-1; a weak D match, TRBD2 (7 bases). Trimming removed 1 base at V and 9 bases at J, with 16 bases between. This CDR3 region has 14 residues. Germline values: CDR1 SQVTM, CDR2 ANQGSEA. CDR3 coding DNA: TGCAGCGTTGAAGCCGGGGGGCTGGGAGGTGAGCAGTTCTTC. The encoded protein is CSVEAGGLGGEQFF.

The gene calls are TRBV4-2 and TRBJ2-3; D is undetermined. CDR3 length: 15 amino acids. Between the trimmed V and J ends, which lost 2 bases and 3 bases, there was a span of 12 bases. Per germline, CDR1 LGHNA and CDR2 YNFKEQ. CDR3 DNA sequence: TGTGCCAGCAGCCAACGACAATATTGGACAGATACGCAGTATTTT. It encodes CASSQRQYWTDTQYF.

V gene TRBV30 combines with J gene TRBJ2-3; 10 nucleotides agree with TRBD1. V was pared by 7 bases and J by 3 bases, with 4 bases of the junction left unmatched. This CDR3 is 13 amino acids long. Germline-derived CDR1 and CDR2 are GTSNPN and SVGIG (reference sequence). This chain's CDR3 is CASPGQGTDTQYF. The CDR3 DNA follows: TGTGCCTCTCCGGGACAGGGGACAGATACGCAGTATTTT. The whole variable domain, filled in from reference TRBV30 and TRBJ2-3, reads SQTIHQWPATLVQPVGSPLSLECTVEGTSNPNLYWYRQAAGRGLQLLFYSVGIGQISSEVPQNLSASRPQDRQFILSSKKLLLSDSGFYLCASPGQGTDTQYFGPGTRLTVL.

The chain combines TRBV7-2 with TRBJ2-7; TRBD1 matches at 7 bases. The CDR3 covers 18 residues. Trimming removed 5 bases from V and 4 bases from J; junction bases left unmatched: 20. Germline assignment: CDR1 SGHTA and CDR2 FQGNSA. DNA of the CDR3: TGTGCCAGCAGCCGCGGACAGGAATGGGCCGCATTCCTGTACGAGCAGTACGTC. Translation: CASSRGQEWAAFLYEQYV.

This clonotype was observed at least ten times. The CDR3 spells CASSGPRSRLASTDTQYF. The CDR3 nucleotides read TGTGCCAGCAGTGGCCCCAGATCCCGACTGGCTAGCACAGATACGCAGTATTTT. V gene TRBV28 combines with J gene TRBJ2-3; D is unclear. The CDR3 length is 18 residues. Germline-derived CDR1 and CDR2 are MDHEN and SYDVKM. The V gene lost 5 bases and the J gene lost 0 bases, with 21 bases spanning the gap.

As regards this clonotype: A much more abundant neighbour one base away suggests this may be a read error. The chain recombines TRBV4-1 with TRBJ2-1, with 9 bases lining up with TRBD2. CDR1 is MGHRA and CDR2 is YSYEKL in the germline V gene. The CDR3 is 16 residues long. Here the CDR3 reads CASSQEVRAGGDEQLF. As DNA, the CDR3 is TGCGCCAGCAGCCAAGAGGTTCGAGCGGGAGGAGATGAGCAGCTCTTC.

The chain recombines TRBV27 with TRBJ2-4, with a tentative D call TRBD2 (7 bases). CDR1 is MNHEY and CDR2 is SMNVEV in the germline V gene (reference sequence). The ends were cut back, 0 bases at V and 6 bases at J, with 12 bases in the middle. This CDR3 region has 15 residues. The CDR3: CASSLSGGGGNIQYF. CDR3 in DNA: TGTGCCAGCAGTTTATCAGGGGGGGGCGGAAACATTCAGTACTTC.

The rearrangement links TRBV6-5 to TRBJ1-1; tentatively, D is TRBD1 (6 bases). The length of the CDR3 is 14 residues. Trimming stripped 6 bases from V and 4 bases from J, with 15 bases between. The germline CDR1 and CDR2 sequences are MNHEY and SVGAGI. DNA of the CDR3: TGTGCCAGCAGCTACAGGGAAGAGGTCACTGAAGCTTTCTTT. This gives the protein CASSYREEVTEAFF.

J is TRBJ1-5 and V is TRBV6-1; 8 bases are shared with TRBD1. The CDR3 has 14 amino acids. After removal of 7 bases from V and 0 bases from J, the junction contained 2 bases not matched to a gene. CDR1 is MNHNS and CDR2 is SASEGT in the germline V gene. This CDR3 is CASTQGVSNQPQHF. The CDR3 region has the DNA TGTGCCAGCACACAGGGGGTTAGCAATCAGCCCCAGCATTTT.

This clonotype was counted a few times. This chain uses TRBV10-3 with TRBJ2-3; D ambiguous. V was shortened by 7 bases and J by 4 bases, with 9 bases between the two germline ends. The CDR3 sequence is 12 residues long. The germline gives CDR1 ENHRY, CDR2 SYGVKD. Here the CDR3 DNA reads TGTGCCATCACGGGTGGTGCAGATACGCAGTATTTT. It codes for CAITGGADTQYF.

About this clonotype itself: This may be a read error, as it is one base from a much larger clone. The chain has TRBV2 and TRBJ1-5; a weak D match, TRBD1 (5 bases). The V end was cut by 3 bases, the J end by 12 bases, with 15 bases between. CDR1 is SNHLY, CDR2 FYNNEI, per germline. The CDR3 runs 13 residues. The CDR3 loop is CASSERGDELQHF. The CDR3 DNA is TGTGCCAGCAGTGAGAGGGGCGACGAGCTCCAGCATTTT.

The sample holds many counts of this clonotype. V gene TRBV7-3 combines with J gene TRBJ2-1; 9 nucleotides align to TRBD1. Germline CDR1 is SGHTA and CDR2 is FQGTGA. The CDR3 contains 19 residues. J gave up 5 bases and V 2 bases, and 16 bases lay outside the gene matches. CDR3 nucleotides: TGTGCCAGCAGCTTAGGTAGCAGGGGCCGCCGGGACAGGGACAATGAGCAGTTCTTC. This gives the protein CASSLGSRGRRDRDNEQFF. The full variable domain, its missing parts supplied by reference TRBV7-3 and TRBJ2-1, is GAGVSQTPSNKVTEKGKYVELRCDPISGHTALYWYRQSLGQGPEFLIYFQGTGAADDSGLPNDRFFAVRPEGSVSTLKIQRTERGDSAVYLCASSLGSRGRRDRDNEQFFGPGTRLTVL.

In this sample, this clonotype turned up many times. This chain links TRBV2 with TRBJ1-1; unclear D gene. The germline CDR1 and CDR2 sequences are SNHLY and FYNNEI. V lost 7 bases and J 1 base, leaving 13 bases between the germline ends. The CDR3 sequence is 14 residues long. CDR3 nucleotide sequence: TGTGCCAGCATACGAGGCCCTGGGAACACTGAAGCTTTCTTT. Its protein product is CASIRGPGNTEAFF.

CDR3 loop: CASSVVSGSAKNIQYF. The CDR3 DNA reads as TGTGCCAGCAGCGTAGTGTCGGGGTCAGCCAAAAACATTCAGTACTTC. The V gene is TRBV9, the J gene TRBJ2-4; D is possibly TRBD2 (5 bases). This CDR3 is built from 16 residues. In germline, CDR1 is SGDLS, CDR2 YYNGEE. V lost 0 bases and J 0 bases, leaving 10 bases between the germline ends. The full variable domain, its missing parts supplied by reference TRBV9 and TRBJ2-4, is DSGVTQTPKHLITATGQRVTLRCSPRSGDLSVYWYQQSLDQGLQFLIQYYNGEERAKGNILERFSAQQFPDLHSELNLSSLELGDSALYFCASSVVSGSAKNIQYFGAGTRLSVL.

This clonotype was counted ten times or more. The chain joins TRBV27 to TRBJ1-6; the D is unclear. Looked up from germline, CDR1 is MNHEY and CDR2 is SMNVEV (reference sequence). Trimming removed 6 bases at V and 5 bases at J, with 11 bases between. There are 14 residues in the CDR3. The CDR3 sequence: CASSFLQNNSPLHF. Here the CDR3 DNA reads TGTGCCAGCAGCTTCTTACAGAATAATTCACCCCTCCACTTT.

This clonotype was counted ten times or more. The chain combines TRBV7-2 with TRBJ2-1, with TRBD2 matching over 14 bases. This CDR3 is 16 amino acids long. Trimming cost V 0 bases and J 8 bases; bases outside gene matches: 3. Per the germline V gene, CDR1 is SGHTA and CDR2 is FQGNSA. CDR3: CASSLAGTSGRHEQFF. The CDR3 bases are TGTGCCAGCAGCTTAGCCGGGACTAGCGGGAGACATGAGCAGTTCTTC.

This clonotype came up many times. The gene calls are TRBV6-2 or TRBV6-3 and TRBJ2-7; D tentatively fits TRBD1 or TRBD2 (5 bases each). Germline assignment: CDR1 MNHEY and CDR2 SVGEGT. The CDR3 consists of 15 residues. V was shortened by 5 bases and J by 5 bases, with 19 bases between the two germline ends. CDR3 residues: CASSISGTYGHEQYV. The DNA for the CDR3 is TGTGCCAGCAGTATCTCCGGGACGTACGGCCACGAGCAGTACGTC.

This clonotype was seen a few times. In DNA, the CDR3 is TGTGCCAGTAATAGGGAGACCGGGGAGCTGTTTTTT. Translated, it gives CASNRETGELFF. This chain links TRBV19 with TRBJ2-2; D possibly corresponds to TRBD2 (5 bases). Germline V gene data show CDR1 as LNHDA and CDR2 as SQIVND (reference sequence). This CDR3 region has 12 residues. Trimming removed 7 bases at V and 5 bases at J, with 8 bases between.